This T cell receptor beta chain was captured in a study of long-term antiretroviral therapy in people with HIV (dated by TCRdb to 2021 to 2024). About the investigation overall: The earliest samples were collected approximately a decade before the 2015 WHO recommendation for immediate ART, a period when ART was typically delayed until CD4 counts fell. A retrospective serial study tested whether changes in peripheral blood TRB repertoire composition and diversity were associated with ART initiation and durable HIV suppression. A total of 150 to 200 cryopreserved PBMC samples came from 30 or so adults with confirmed HIV infection and were collected serially over a mean of about 6 years (range 1-12). About 35% of the 30 participants with HIV were female. No cross-contamination during QIAcube processing turned up in test extractions that ran a monoclonal T-cell line alongside 25 to 35 polyclonal samples. The paper's findings and limits, for the study overall: ART initiation was associated with a significant increase in TRB diversity, but diversity stayed significantly below transplant donor controls even after long-term ART. At every time point, the repertoire was dominated by expanded TRB clones first identified before ART initiation, although this dominance fluctuated and, in many PLHIV, declined after ART. No data were available on ART adherence, viral resistance or therapy changes, limiting inferences about post-ART repertoire changes. CDR3 length ranges in HIV repertoires were narrower than in controls, and network structure suggested an antigen-experienced repertoire with only a slight naive shift after ART. The samples were dated from 2004 to 2017, and the ART regimens that were used may be less effective than current ART regimens. Because pre-ART samples had limited cell numbers, profiling was done on unsorted PBMC rather than on sorted CD4+ and CD8+ T cells. Because PBMC availability was limited, only the TCR beta chain was sequenced, with no alpha chain pairing.

Sequencing of the TRB variable region was done with the immunoSEQ hsTCRB v3.0 assay at survey level resolution. TRB sequencing targeted a depth of about 40,000-55,000 T-cell genomes per sample. TRB libraries were pooled and sequenced on an Illumina MiSeq using a v3 150-cycle kit. Per the source publication's procedure: Repertoire analysis ran in R within a reproducible Nextflow workflow covering QC, data transformation and analysis. LymphoSeq2, an R package for exploring AIRR-Seq data, was used to implement custom analyses. A few samples yielding fewer than 5000 total TRB sequences were excluded, leaving over 150 analyzed HIV repertoires. Among the roughly 190 retained HIV repertoires, 55 to 65 were collected before ART initiation and 120 to 140 after ART initiation. Repertoires were downsampled to 5000 TRB nucleotide sequences, and summary statistics were averaged over 100 downsampling iterations. TRB sequences were retained for analysis only if CDR3 regions of at least seven amino acids were present. Diversity was measured with a Shannon entropy-derived clonality score and the Gini coefficient. In the repertoire networks, any two of the top 5000 CDR3 amino acid sequences were linked whenever the two sequences differed by an edit distance of one. For TRB CDR3 amino acid sequences, antigen specificity groups and MHC restriction were predicted with GLIPH2. To flag known associations with CMV, EBV, HIV or tissue antigens, CDR3 amino acid sequences were compared against VDJdb and McPAS-TCR. Pre-ART, post-ART and control groups were compared with Wilcoxon signed-rank tests and Holm-Bonferroni correction. TCRdb took over this immuneACCESS table, retaining in-frame rearrangements with V and J assigned. Such tables are incomplete; in checked studies, under half of the missing clones stem from an unresolved V gene, and the remainder is unexplained. The V and J calls and clone size were taken over from that table, and D and trimming were inferred from the DNA. Here the sample has 38,000 or so clones; about 94% occur a single time. Clones ranked in the top ten supply less than 2.5% of the sample.

Inclusion was restricted to participants for whom at least one PBMC sample before ART initiation and at least two post-ART samples were available. Every participant with HIV received treatment in the United States of America. Before DNA extraction, cryopreserved samples of about 0.95-10 million PBMC were thawed and washed. At the time of the earliest PBMC sample, participants with HIV were aged between about 23 and 54 years. Each participant contributed PBMC samples from 1-4 timepoints before ART initiation and 2-8 timepoints after ART initiation, with a median of 7 samples. For every participant, serial HIV viral load, CD4+ T-cell count, ART history and demographic data were obtained. A Qiagen kit on a QIAcube was used to extract genomic DNA from unsorted PBMC, with samples processed in batches of 12. As encoded in the germline V gene, CDR1 is SQVTM while CDR2 is ANQGSEA. Measured from the cysteine to the phenylalanine, the CDR3 is 12 residues long. Left in the record is the CDR3 DNA by itself, 36 bases read in frame from the first base. V loses 4 bases at its end and J loses 6 bases; junction bases beyond the gene matches: 3.

Concerning this clone itself: What this receptor recognizes is not known. No per-base quality is available; no much larger clone lies one base away.

Material: unsorted PBMCs, obtained roughly 9.4 years after starting antiretroviral therapy. The origin of this receptor is a man aged 30 to 45 with HIV. The chain links TRBV29-1 with TRBJ2-3, with TRBD1 matching 8 junction bases. The nucleotide sequence reads as follows: TGCAGCGTTGCAGGGGGCGAGGATACGCAGTATTTT. It translates as CSVAGGEDTQYF.